These 32 T cell receptor beta chains originate from one sample sequenced in a study of blood T cell repertoires in COVID-19. Data came from immunoSEQ multiplex PCR; TCRdb stores just in-frame clones and leaves some out. The table lists 100,000 to 110,000 clones, around four fifths of them singletons, with roughly 13% in the top ten. Sequencing input: peripheral blood. The source is a man aged 45-65 years with active or convalescent COVID-19.

In this sample, this clone turned up once. This chain links TRBV12-3 or TRBV12-4 with TRBJ2-1, with 11 bases matching TRBD2. J gave up 8 bases and V 8 bases, and 5 bases lay outside the gene matches. CDR3 length equals 13 residues. This CDR3 reads CASLAGGCDEQFF. The DNA for the CDR3 is TGTGCCAGCCTAGCGGGAGGATGTGATGAGCAGTTCTTC.

The chain couples TRBV30 to TRBJ2-1, with TRBD1 identical over 9 bases. Germline V gives CDR1 GTSNPN, CDR2 SVGIG (reference sequence). The CDR3 loop spans 14 amino acids. The V gene end was trimmed by 3 bases and the J gene end by 4 bases; junction bases not matched to a gene: 4. CDR3 amino acids: CAWRGDRAYNEQFF. As DNA, the CDR3 is TGTGCCTGGAGGGGGGACAGGGCGTACAATGAGCAGTTCTTC.

This chain joins TRBV7-2 and TRBJ2-7; the match to TRBD1 covers 7 bases. The CDR3 covers 14 residues. With 8 bases clipped from V and 0 bases from J, the junction kept 7 bases outside the gene matches. The germline gives CDR1 SGHTA, CDR2 FQGNSA. In nucleotides, the CDR3 is TGTGCCAGCGGGACGACAGGGTACTCCTACGAGCAGTACTTC. Residues: CASGTTGYSYEQYF.

The chain employs TRBV6-5 and TRBJ2-1; TRBD1 agrees at 12 bases. The germline gives CDR1 MNHEY, CDR2 SVGAGI. V dropped 0 bases and J dropped 7; count of bases not matched to a gene: 4. The CDR3 loop spans 16 amino acids. In DNA, the CDR3 is TGTGCCAGCAGTTACTCGGGACAGGGGGCGAGGAATGAGCAGTTCTTC. It yields the protein CASSYSGQGARNEQFF.

This clone is classed as medium-sized. As DNA, the CDR3 is TGTGCCACCGGGCCAGGGGGCAGCAACAATGAGCAGTTCTTC. Translating it yields CATGPGGSNNEQFF. The chain employs TRBV24-1 and TRBJ2-1, with TRBD1 matching over 8 bases. The CDR3 loop spans 14 amino acids. V lost 9 bases and J lost 5; bases outside the gene matches: 8. Germline assignment: CDR1 KGHDR and CDR2 SFDVKD.

The chain is built from TRBV6-6 and TRBJ1-5; the D gene is possibly TRBD1 (6 bases). The CDR3 totals 14 residues. CDR1 and CDR2 from the germline V gene are MNHNY and SVGAGI (reference sequence). V lost 10 bases and J lost 2, with 15 bases in between. For the CDR3, the DNA is TGTGCCACCGTAGAACAGGGAGGCAATCAGCCCCAGCATTTT. Its protein product is CATVEQGGNQPQHF.

V and J are TRBV19 and TRBJ1-5; the match to TRBD1 covers 8 bases. Trimming cost V 5 bases and J 4 bases; bases outside gene matches: 4. CDR3 length: 14 residues. The germline V gene encodes CDR1 LNHDA and CDR2 SQIVND (reference sequence). CDR3 amino acids: CASSADRENQPQHF. The DNA of the CDR3 is TGTGCCAGTAGTGCGGACAGGGAGAATCAGCCCCAGCATTTT.

The J gene is TRBJ2-7, the V gene TRBV29-1, with 9 bases aligning to TRBD2. CDR1 and CDR2 from the germline V gene are SQVTM and ANQGSEA. With 0 bases clipped from V and 5 bases from J, the junction kept 5 bases outside the gene matches. The CDR3 runs to 14 residues. CDR3 sequence: CSVEDTSGRNEQYF. The CDR3 nucleotides are TGCAGCGTTGAAGATACAAGCGGGAGGAACGAGCAGTACTTC.

The chain uses TRBV7-8 and TRBJ2-3, with 12 bases fitting TRBD2. The CDR3 runs to 16 residues. CDR1 SGHVS and CDR2 FQNEAQ come from the germline V gene. Losses at the gene ends were 9 bases for V and 3 bases for J; bases not matched to a gene: 10. In DNA, the CDR3 is TGTGCCAGTAGCCAAAGACTAGCGGGAGATACAGATACGCAGTATTTT. Protein product: CASSQRLAGDTDTQYF.

This clone has just one count. The chain couples TRBV30 to TRBJ1-2; 8 nucleotides agree with TRBD1. The length of the CDR3 is 12 residues. The junction had 4 bases not matched to a gene; V was cut back by 8 bases and J by 2 bases. From germline, CDR1 is GTSNPN and CDR2 SVGIG (reference sequence). The CDR3 here is CARGDRNYGYTF. Written as DNA, the CDR3 is TGTGCCCGAGGGGACAGGAACTATGGCTACACCTTC.

A few counts support this clone. The chain uses TRBV24-1 and TRBJ1-4; 8 nucleotides align to TRBD1. The ends lost 4 bases at V and 13 bases at J; junction bases unmatched: 10. Germline loops: CDR1 KGHDR, CDR2 SFDVKD. The CDR3 is made up of 14 amino acids. CDR3: CATSDPTQGARLFF. CDR3 in DNA: TGTGCCACCAGTGACCCCACGCAGGGGGCGAGACTGTTTTTT.

The chain couples TRBV5-1 to TRBJ2-7; possibly TRBD1 for D (7 bases). The germline V gene has CDR1 SGHRS and CDR2 YFSETQ. The CDR3 spans 13 residues. V lost 7 bases to trimming and J lost 1 base, with 12 bases between them. CDR3 nucleotide sequence: TGCGCCAGCCGGAGGGACAGATCCTACGAGCAGTACTTC. Encoded protein: CASRRDRSYEQYF.

V gene TRBV11-2 combines with J gene TRBJ2-7; 12 bases are shared with TRBD1. The V gene end was trimmed by 0 bases and the J gene end by 5 bases; junction bases not matched to a gene: 2. This CDR3 region has 15 residues. Germline V gene data show CDR1 as SGHAT and CDR2 as FQNNGV. The DNA for the CDR3 is TGTGCCAGCAGCTTAGATCGGGACAGGGGGCACGAGCAGTACTTC. This gives the protein CASSLDRDRGHEQYF.

This rearrangement joins TRBV10-2 to TRBJ1-5; 7 bases are shared with TRBD1. Looked up from germline, CDR1 is WSHSY and CDR2 is SAAADI. The CDR3 is 16 residues long. The V and J ends lost 5 bases and 6 bases, in that order; junction bases with no gene match: 13. CDR3 nucleotide sequence: TGCGCCAGCAGTCGAAGTAGGGGGCAGGGTGGTCAGCCCCAGCATTTT. Translated: CASSRSRGQGGQPQHF.

The V gene is TRBV10-3, the J gene TRBJ1-2; D not resolved. The CDR3 consists of 11 residues. The V gene lost 2 bases and the J gene lost 6 bases, with 4 bases spanning the gap. The germline CDR1 and CDR2 sequences are ENHRY and SYGVKD. The CDR3 region is CAISETDGYTF. The CDR3 DNA reads TGTGCCATCAGTGAGACAGATGGCTACACCTTC.

The chain combines TRBV4-2 with TRBJ1-1, with D possibly matching TRBD1 (5 bases). In germline, CDR1 is LGHNA, CDR2 YNFKEQ. This CDR3 is 14 amino acids long. Trimming stripped 4 bases from V and 4 bases from J, with 13 bases between. CDR3 DNA: TGTGCCAGCAGCCTTTCCCAGGGAACCACTGAAGCTTTCTTT. Protein product: CASSLSQGTTEAFF.

This chain uses TRBV19 with TRBJ1-1; D is unresolved. Germline-derived CDR1 and CDR2 are LNHDA and SQIVND (reference sequence). Trimming stripped 7 bases from V and 0 bases from J, with 9 bases between. The length of the CDR3 is 13 residues. The CDR3 protein is CASTGVMNTEAFF. In DNA form, the CDR3 reads TGTGCCAGTACAGGCGTTATGAACACTGAAGCTTTCTTT.

The V call is TRBV7-9, the J call TRBJ2-5; 10 bases map to TRBD1. The CDR3 spans 14 residues. Germline lookup yields CDR1 SEHNR and CDR2 FQNEAQ (reference sequence). V gave up 5 bases and J gave up 4 bases; unmatched junction bases: 4. DNA for the CDR3: TGTGCCAGCAGCCCGGGACAGGGGAGAGAGACCCAGTACTTC. Its protein product is CASSPGQGRETQYF.

The chain has TRBV27 and TRBJ1-1, with D possibly matching TRBD1 (5 bases). This CDR3 has 16 amino acids. From germline, CDR1 is MNHEY and CDR2 SMNVEV (reference sequence). V was pared by 7 bases and J by 1 base, with 19 bases between. For the CDR3, the DNA is TGTGCCAGCATTCTCGGGGGAGAGGGGACGAACACTGAAGCTTTCTTT. The encoded protein is CASILGGEGTNTEAFF.

The chain links TRBV7-9 to TRBJ1-1; 8 positions agree with TRBD1. Losses at the gene ends were 0 bases for V and 11 bases for J; bases not matched to a gene: 2. CDR3 length: 12 amino acids. Germline values: CDR1 SEHNR, CDR2 FQNEAQ (reference sequence). The chain's CDR3 is CASSLAPGGAFF. The CDR3 DNA follows: TGTGCCAGCAGCTTAGCGCCAGGGGGCGCTTTCTTT.

This sequence joins TRBV7-3 and TRBJ2-3; D is uncertain. Trimming removed 5 bases from V and 2 bases from J, with 14 bases in between. CDR1 SGHTA and CDR2 FQGTGA come from the germline V gene. This CDR3 spans 15 amino acids. This CDR3 is CASSPGDGITDTQYF. Written as DNA, the CDR3 is TGTGCCAGCAGCCCAGGTGACGGAATCACAGATACGCAGTATTTT. Variable domain in full (rest from reference TRBV7-3 and TRBJ2-3): GAGVSQTPSNKVTEKGKYVELRCDPISGHTALYWYRQSLGQGPEFLIYFQGTGAADDSGLPNDRFFAVRPEGSVSTLKIQRTERGDSAVYLCASSPGDGITDTQYFGPGTRLTVL.

The chain combines TRBV28 with TRBJ1-6; D is unresolved. This CDR3 is built from 15 residues. Germline lookup yields CDR1 MDHEN and CDR2 SYDVKM. Trimming pared 1 base from V and 4 bases from J, leaving 8 bases between. The CDR3 DNA reads as TGTGCCAGCAGTTTATCCCAAGCTTATAATTCACCCCTCCACTTT. This sequence encodes CASSLSQAYNSPLHF.

On this clone: The same CDR3 also results from other DNA sequences found in this sample. The chain uses TRBV20-1 and TRBJ2-1; TRBD2 might be the D (6 bases). This CDR3 is built from 11 residues. Per germline, CDR1 DFQATT and CDR2 SNEGSKA (reference sequence). V was shortened by 3 bases and J by 7 bases, with 7 bases between the two germline ends. In DNA, the CDR3 is TGCAGTGCTAGGGCGGGAAATGAGCAGTTCTTC. This gives the protein CSARAGNEQFF.

The chain recombines TRBV11-2 with TRBJ2-1, with TRBD2 as a possible D gene (5 bases). V gave up 0 bases and J gave up 10 bases, with 19 bases separating them. Germline CDR1 and CDR2: SGHAT and FQNNGV. This CDR3 contains 16 residues. CDR3 in DNA: TGTGCCAGCAGCTTAGAATTGACTACGTCCTTGGGGGAGCAGTTCTTC. It is translated as CASSLELTTSLGEQFF.

The V and J genes are TRBV7-2 and TRBJ2-1, with D possibly being TRBD2 (5 bases). V dropped 11 bases and J dropped 4 bases, with 12 bases sitting between them. Germline CDR1 and CDR2: SGHTA and FQGNSA. The CDR3 is 12 amino acids. CDR3 sequence: CAGGEAYNEQFF. The CDR3 DNA sequence: TGTGCCGGAGGAGAAGCGTACAATGAGCAGTTCTTC. The variable domain in full, with the rest retrieved from reference TRBV7-2 and TRBJ2-1, is GAGVSQSPSNKVTEKGKDVELRCDPISGHTALYWYRQSLGQGLEFLIYFQGNSAPDKSGLPSDRFSAERTGGSVSTLTIQRTQQEDSAVYLCAGGEAYNEQFFGPGTRLTVL.

This rearrangement joins TRBV2 to TRBJ2-3; no clear D gene. Germline assignment: CDR1 SNHLY and CDR2 FYNNEI. Trimming took 4 bases from V and 4 from J, leaving 6 bases between them. The CDR3 runs to 12 residues. CDR3 sequence reads: CASSGVSDTQYF. The CDR3, as DNA: TGTGCCAGCAGTGGAGTCTCAGATACGCAGTATTTT.

The chain couples TRBV2 to TRBJ1-4; D is uncertain. V was shortened by 6 bases and J by 5 bases, with 16 bases between the two germline ends. This CDR3 spans 15 amino acids. CDR1 is SNHLY, CDR2 FYNNEI, per germline. DNA for the CDR3: TGTGCCAGCAGGCCCCGGGTTGGAGCCAATGAAAAACTGTTTTTT. Its translation is CASRPRVGANEKLFF. Full variable domain (remainder filled in from reference TRBV2 and TRBJ1-4): EPEVTQTPSHQVTQMGQEVILRCVPISNHLYFYWYRQILGQKVEFLVSFYNNEISEKSEIFDDQFSVERPDGSNFTLKIRSTKLEDSAMYFCASRPRVGANEKLFFGSGTQLSVL.

The V and J genes are TRBV6-6 and TRBJ2-7; D is perhaps TRBD1 (6 bases). The CDR3 is 12 amino acids. Per germline, CDR1 MNHNY and CDR2 SVGAGI (reference sequence). The V and J ends lost 5 bases and 5 bases respectively, with 10 bases between them. DNA for the CDR3: TGTGCCAGCAGTACCCGACAGGACGAGCAGTACTTC. Amino acids: CASSTRQDEQYF.

The gene calls are TRBV6-5 and TRBJ2-3; D is perhaps TRBD1 (6 bases). V was trimmed by 7 bases and J by 0 bases, leaving 8 bases between them. The CDR3 length is 13 residues. Germline-derived CDR1 and CDR2 are MNHEY and SVGAGI. The CDR3 is CASTDSSTDTQYF. CDR3 sequence (DNA): TGTGCCAGCACGGACAGTAGCACAGATACGCAGTATTTT.

The chain uses TRBV2 and TRBJ1-1; 8 nucleotides agree with TRBD1. The V segment lost 3 bases and the J segment 6 bases; nucleotides outside the gene matches: 3. Germline V gives CDR1 SNHLY, CDR2 FYNNEI. The CDR3 has 13 residues. The CDR3 reads CASSEDREAEAFF. The CDR3 DNA is TGTGCCAGCAGTGAGGACAGGGAAGCTGAAGCTTTCTTT. The variable domain in full, with the rest retrieved from reference TRBV2 and TRBJ1-1, is EPEVTQTPSHQVTQMGQEVILRCVPISNHLYFYWYRQILGQKVEFLVSFYNNEISEKSEIFDDQFSVERPDGSNFTLKIRSTKLEDSAMYFCASSEDREAEAFFGQGTRLTVV.

The chain uses TRBV2 and TRBJ1-1; D is possibly TRBD1 (6 bases). The CDR3 spans 14 residues. The V gene lost 1 base and the J gene lost 1 base, with 7 bases spanning the gap. CDR1 and CDR2 (germline): SNHLY, FYNNEI. CDR3 region: CASSEGGPNTEAFF. The CDR3 DNA follows: TGTGCCAGCAGTGAAGGGGGGCCGAACACTGAAGCTTTCTTT.

The chain couples TRBV13 to TRBJ1-1, with D unresolved. The CDR3 runs to 12 residues. V gave up 3 bases and J gave up 2 bases, with 4 bases separating them. Germline values: CDR1 PRHDT, CDR2 FYEKMQ (reference sequence). CDR3 sequence: CASSFGNTEAFF. In DNA form, the CDR3 reads TGTGCCAGCAGCTTTGGCAACACTGAAGCTTTCTTT.